This T cell receptor beta chain was sequenced in a study of ipilimumab plus nivolumab after autologous stem cell transplantation. Profiling relied on immunoSEQ multiplex PCR, and the TCRdb table lists in-frame clones only, not all of them. Among roughly 45,000 clones listed, roughly 88% were seen once. Germline V gene lookup returns CDR1 MNHEY and CDR2 SVGAGI. The CDR3 loop spans 16 amino acids. The trim removed 0 bases at V and 6 bases at J, leaving 7 bases unmatched. Checkpoint therapy with ipilimumab 1 mg/kg began 14 to 28 days after transplant. Through week 26, nivolumab 3 mg/kg IV was given weeks 1, 4, 7, 10, then biweekly.

The TCR sequence derives from a male donor with multiple myeloma. This rearrangement joins TRBV6-5 to TRBJ2-2, with 7 bases lining up with TRBD2. Sequenced material: PBMCs, taken in a trial of ipilimumab plus nivolumab as post-transplant consolidation. CDR3 region: CASSYSLAGDPGELFF. In DNA form, the CDR3 reads TGTGCCAGCAGTTACTCCCTTGCGGGAGACCCCGGGGAGCTGTTTTTT.